The present entry profiles one TCR beta chain with its context. TCRdb passed the 5' RACE reads through MiXCR, listing each CDR3 protein once. This repertoire shows 250,000 to 400,000 distinct CDR3 sequences, over 11% found once; its top ten account for around 23%. Trimming removed 2 bases from V and 3 bases from J, with 20 bases in between. Germline CDR1 reads SGHVS; CDR2 reads FQNEAQ. This CDR3 region has 18 residues. The data are from a study of T-cell memory formation after mild COVID-19. This TCR came from a young man who had mild COVID-19 (a few samples of this study predate the infection). Cell type and time point are not known. The sample taken for sequencing was PBMCs or a T cell subset sorted from them (not recorded which). The rearrangement uses TRBV7-8 and TRBJ1-5; maybe TRBD1 (5 bases). CDR3 amino acids: CASSLTPLGEIVNQPQHF. CDR3 DNA: TGTGCCAGCAGCTTAACCCCTCTGGGGGAAATAGTCAATCAGCCCCAGCATTTT.